A single sample is the source of the 9 T cell receptor beta chains below, sequenced in a study of PD-1 blockade in classical Hodgkin lymphoma. The method was immunoSEQ multiplex PCR; TCRdb's version includes in-frame clones alone and lacks a portion of them. The sample has approximately 6,300 clones; 78% are singletons. Every single patient, without exception, relapsed after autologous stem cell transplantation, and brentuximab vedotin exposure varied. Negative magnetic selection isolated CD4+ T cells from thawed PBMCs. The sample was CD4+ T cells from blood, taken at baseline. The source of these receptors is a human donor with classical Hodgkin lymphoma.

The V and J genes are TRBV29-1 and TRBJ1-1, with 7 positions matching TRBD1. The germline gives CDR1 SQVTM, CDR2 ANQGSEA. The V and J ends lost 1 base and 4 bases, in that order; junction bases with no gene match: 6. The CDR3 extends over 14 amino acids. The CDR3: CSVEGRQGSTEAFF. In DNA form, the CDR3 reads TGCAGCGTTGAAGGGAGACAGGGATCCACTGAAGCTTTCTTT.

The gene calls are TRBV7-2 and TRBJ2-1; 9 bases agree with TRBD2. Trimming at V came to 4 bases and at J to 15 bases, leaving 10 bases not matched to a gene. The CDR3 length is 13 residues. Germline V CDR1 and CDR2: SGHTA, FQGNSA. CDR3 bases: TGTGCCAGCAGCTGGACTAGCGACTCACCGGGGTTCTTC. This translates into CASSWTSDSPGFF.

The chain links TRBV27 to TRBJ1-2; 8 nucleotides line up with TRBD1. After removal of 2 bases from V and 8 bases from J, the junction contained 7 bases not matched to a gene. Germline V lookup: CDR1 MNHEY, CDR2 SMNVEV (reference sequence). This CDR3 is 14 amino acids long. The CDR3 sequence is CASSLVQGAGGYTF. The CDR3 DNA is TGTGCCAGCAGTTTAGTCCAGGGGGCTGGGGGCTACACCTTC.

This chain links TRBV2 with TRBJ2-1; TRBD2 is a possible D gene (5 bases). The V gene's germline CDR1 is SNHLY and CDR2 FYNNEI. The CDR3 runs 14 residues. Between the trimmed V and J ends, which lost 4 bases and 1 base, there was a span of 8 bases. Here the CDR3 DNA reads TGTGCCAGCAGTGTTAGCGCATCCTACAATGAGCAGTTCTTC. Translation gives CASSVSASYNEQFF.

V is TRBV7-2 and J is TRBJ1-2; D remains unclear. Germline assignment: CDR1 SGHTA and CDR2 FQGNSA. V was trimmed by 1 base and J by 8 bases, leaving 8 bases between them. CDR3 length: 12 residues. CDR3 amino acids: CASSLVGSGYTF. Written as DNA, the CDR3 is TGTGCCAGCAGCTTAGTGGGATCCGGCTACACCTTC.

The CDR3 loop reads CASSLRTSGINTGELFF. As DNA, the CDR3 is TGTGCCAGCAGCTTGAGAACTAGCGGGATTAACACCGGGGAGCTGTTTTTT. The chain employs TRBV5-4 and TRBJ2-2; TRBD2 agrees at 10 bases. Germline CDR1 SGHNT, CDR2 YYREEE (reference sequence). V was clipped by 1 base and J by 2 bases; unmatched bases: 5. The CDR3 runs to 17 residues.

This rearrangement joins TRBV5-1 to TRBJ2-5; D remains ambiguous. Trimming removed 0 bases from V and 5 bases from J, with 14 bases in between. In germline, CDR1 is SGHRS, CDR2 YFSETQ. CDR3 size: 15 residues. The CDR3 loop is CASSLAIGAWETQYF. The CDR3 DNA follows: TGCGCCAGCAGCTTGGCCATAGGAGCGTGGGAGACCCAGTACTTC.

The chain employs TRBV4-2 and TRBJ1-4, with D tentatively TRBD1 (5 bases). V was cut by 4 bases and J by 4 bases, with 16 bases left in between. Germline lookup yields CDR1 LGHNA and CDR2 YNFKEQ. This CDR3 contains 16 residues. The CDR3 is CASSRVVEGRNEKLFF. The CDR3 region has the DNA TGTGCCAGCAGCCGCGTTGTGGAGGGGCGTAATGAAAAACTGTTTTTT.

The rearrangement joins TRBV6-1 to TRBJ1-1; D ambiguous. The germline V and J ends were trimmed by 6 bases and 0 bases, with 8 bases remaining between them. CDR3 size: 13 residues. Germline assignment: CDR1 MNHNS and CDR2 SASEGT. CDR3 in DNA: TGTGCCAGCAGACGGGGATTGAACACTGAAGCTTTCTTT. It encodes CASRRGLNTEAFF.